This T cell receptor (beta chain) was recovered during a study of T cell repertoires in cytomegalovirus infection. Study in general: Matching HLA type, along with CMV infection, was indicated by public TCR beta signatures. Study-wide points: There were HLA-C-restricted CMV-specific TCR beta clonotypes dominating the ex vivo response. Summed public TCR beta family frequency identified CMV carriers bearing the relevant HLA.

Germline values: CDR1 MGHRA, CDR2 YSYEKL. Trimming removed 4 bases from V and 5 bases from J; junction bases left unmatched: 15. The CDR3 runs to 17 residues. On this clonotype itself: Antigen: not known.

In TCRdb, the reads were re-called with MiXCR into one record per CDR3 protein. The data contain about 150,000 distinct CDR3 sequences, 25% to 35% of them singletons. Sequencing was performed on CD8+ T cells from cultured PBMCs, taken from culture after CMV antigen stimulation. The chain recombines TRBV4-1 with TRBJ1-2; 8 nucleotides match TRBD1. The source is a human donor in good health (CMV status not recorded). Some clones in this sample may be carry-over from other donors' samples. The CDR3 DNA reads TGCGCCAGCAGCCGAGGACAGGGCGACAGAACCCGGTATGGCTACACCTTC. Translation: CASSRGQGDRTRYGYTF.